This TCR beta chain derives from a study of T-cell reconstitution after alpha-beta-depleted transplantation in children. Findings and caveats of the study: At one year after transplant, newly produced T cells mostly accounted for T-cell counts and diversity.

This CDR3 is built from 15 residues. Germline CDR1 and CDR2: DFQATT and SNEGSKA (reference sequence). V lost 1 base and J lost 7, with 14 bases in between. A remark on this clonotype: Its cognate antigen is unknown.

The authors prepared the TCRbeta library with unique molecular identifiers. TCRdb fed the PCR reads into MiXCR, producing one record per CDR3 protein. The profile shows about 200,000 distinct CDR3 sequences, around a sixth of them singletons. The sequence came from a male patient aged 2-9 years who had a stem cell transplant for acute lymphoblastic leukemia, so the T cells may come from the graft donor. This chain uses TRBV20-1 with TRBJ1-6, with D hard to call. The material was PBMCs, mostly from graft donor cells, obtained 360 days after TCRalphabeta/CD19-depleted stem cell transplant. The CDR3 sequence is CSARVGSSLNSPLHF. CDR3 nucleotide sequence: TGCAGTGCTAGAGTGGGGAGCAGTCTGAATTCACCCCTCCACTTT.